The clone carrying this T cell receptor beta chain was detected many times. Its target is not known. The data belong to a study of T cell repertoires in cytomegalovirus infection. Notes on the study in general: Clonotype analysis showed dominance of the ex vivo response by HLA-C-restricted CMV-specific TCR beta clonotypes.

From the reads, TCRdb called clonotypes with MiXCR, one entry per CDR3 protein. Counted here are roughly 600,000 distinct CDR3 sequences, approximately 24% occurring once; the ten biggest clones make up roughly 8%. The source is a human donor in good health (CMV status not recorded). Some clones in this sample may be carry-over from other donors' samples. The source material was CD8+ T cells from PBMCs.

CDR3 sequence (DNA): TGTGCCAGCAGTTACGAGGCGGGGGGGGAGAATGAGCAGTTCTTC. Its translation is CASSYEAGGENEQFF. The chain employs TRBV6-8 and TRBJ2-1, with 9 bases aligning to TRBD2. Germline CDR1 MNHGY, CDR2 SAAAGT. Unmatched junction bases numbered 6, after V lost 2 bases and J lost 7 bases. CDR3 length equals 15 residues.